The T cell receptor beta chain described here comes from a study of long-term antiretroviral therapy in people with HIV. Study-level findings and limits: ART preceded a rise in diversity that nonetheless stayed lower than in transplant donor controls. CDR3 length ranges were narrower in HIV repertoires than in controls.

Run at survey level, the immunoSEQ assay was version v3.0. Assay used: immunoSEQ multiplex PCR; TCRdb lists only in-frame clones, some missing. The sample carries tens of thousands of clones, 80% recorded once. Trimming took off 7 bases at V and 2 bases at J, with 10 bases between the two ends. The length of the CDR3 is 13 residues. From germline, CDR1 is LNHNV and CDR2 YYDKDF (reference sequence). To note about this clone: Its target is unknown.

The rearrangement uses TRBV15 and TRBJ2-3; D unclear. This sequence was found in a woman under 40 with HIV. Here the sequenced sample was unsorted PBMCs, taken 2.9 years after starting antiretroviral therapy. CDR3 nucleotide sequence: TGTGCCACCAAGGCAACCCCCACAGATACGCAGTATTTT. Translated, it gives CATKATPTDTQYF.